This T cell receptor (beta chain) originates from a study of T cells in Graves' hyperthyroidism and ophthalmopathy. For the study at large: Peripheral blood was taken when the disease was first diagnosed, before any treatment began. Study-wide findings and caveats: Clonotypes that were expanded in thyroid above 0.001 mostly appeared in blood too. Researchers report that a 13 V-J model separated ophthalmopathy from stable hyperthyroidism.

Germline V CDR1 and CDR2: SGHRS, YFSETQ. This CDR3 spans 11 amino acids. The ends were cut back, 0 bases at V and 9 bases at J, with 6 bases in the middle. There were TCR beta CDR3 regions amplified from RNA transcripts. In the first-round RT-PCR of the TCR CDR3, the HTBI primer set was used. MiXCR, applied by TCRdb to the multiplex PCR reads, yields one record per CDR3 protein. The repertoire consists of some 50,000 distinct CDR3 sequences, with 48% occurring once and the leading ten covering roughly 10%. The authors obtained PBMCs from more than 8 ml of fresh peripheral blood. To note about this clonotype: Its antigen is unknown.

The TCR comes from a woman aged 50 to 60 with Graves' ophthalmopathy. Sequenced sample: blood. The chain links TRBV5-1 to TRBJ2-5; the D gene could be TRBD1 or TRBD2 (5 bases each). CDR3 DNA: TGCGCCAGCAGCTTGGTGGGGGCCCAGTACTTC. Amino acid sequence: CASSLVGAQYF.